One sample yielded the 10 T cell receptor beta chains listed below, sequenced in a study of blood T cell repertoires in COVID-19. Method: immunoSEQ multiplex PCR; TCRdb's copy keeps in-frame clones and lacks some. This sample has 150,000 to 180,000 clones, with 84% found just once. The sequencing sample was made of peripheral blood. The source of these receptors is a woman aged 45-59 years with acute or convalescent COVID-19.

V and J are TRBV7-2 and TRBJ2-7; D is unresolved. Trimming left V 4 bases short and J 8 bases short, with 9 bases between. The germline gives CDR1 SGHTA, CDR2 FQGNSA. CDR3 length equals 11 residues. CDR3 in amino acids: CASSSSLQQYF. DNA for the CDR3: TGTGCCAGCAGCTCTAGTCTCCAGCAGTACTTC.

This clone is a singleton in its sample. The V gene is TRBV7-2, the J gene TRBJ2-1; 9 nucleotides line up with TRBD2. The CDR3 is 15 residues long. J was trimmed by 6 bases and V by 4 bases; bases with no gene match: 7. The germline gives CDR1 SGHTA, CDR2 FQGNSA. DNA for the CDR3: TGTGCCAGCAGCTCACCGGGACTAGCTTCCAATGAGCAGTTCTTC. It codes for CASSSPGLASNEQFF.

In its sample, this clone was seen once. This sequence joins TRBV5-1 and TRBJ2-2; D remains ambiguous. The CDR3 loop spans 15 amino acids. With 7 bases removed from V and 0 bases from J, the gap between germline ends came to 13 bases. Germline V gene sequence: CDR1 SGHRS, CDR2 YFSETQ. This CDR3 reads CASGMTQSNTGELFF. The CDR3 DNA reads TGCGCCAGCGGCATGACACAATCGAACACCGGGGAGCTGTTTTTT.

CDR3 in DNA: TGTGCCGGACGGGGACTCCGGAACACTGAAGCTTTCTTT. Residues: CAGRGLRNTEAFF. This chain links TRBV30 with TRBJ1-1, with D perhaps TRBD1 (5 bases). The germline gives CDR1 GTSNPN, CDR2 SVGIG (reference sequence). CDR3 length equals 13 residues. Trimming took 8 bases from V and 1 from J, leaving 14 bases between them.

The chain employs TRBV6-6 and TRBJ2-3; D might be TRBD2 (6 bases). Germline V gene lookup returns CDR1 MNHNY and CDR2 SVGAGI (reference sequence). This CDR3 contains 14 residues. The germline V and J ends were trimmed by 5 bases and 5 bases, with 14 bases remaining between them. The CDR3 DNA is TGTGCCAGCAGTCAGACCCCAGCGGGAGATACGCAGTATTTT. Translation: CASSQTPAGDTQYF.

The CDR3 region is CASSRGGSQETQYF. CDR3 bases: TGTGCCAGCAGTCGAGGTGGCTCCCAAGAGACCCAGTACTTC. The chain has TRBV2 and TRBJ2-5; no firm D call. Germline V gene data show CDR1 as SNHLY and CDR2 as FYNNEI. This CDR3 is 14 amino acids long. V dropped 5 bases and J dropped 1 base, with 11 bases sitting between them.

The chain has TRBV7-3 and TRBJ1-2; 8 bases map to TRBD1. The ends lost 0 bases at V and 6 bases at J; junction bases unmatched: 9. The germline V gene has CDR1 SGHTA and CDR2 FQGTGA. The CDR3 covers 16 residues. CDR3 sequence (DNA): TGTGCCAGCAGCTTAACCCCCCGGACAGGGCGCGATGGCTACACCTTC. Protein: CASSLTPRTGRDGYTF.

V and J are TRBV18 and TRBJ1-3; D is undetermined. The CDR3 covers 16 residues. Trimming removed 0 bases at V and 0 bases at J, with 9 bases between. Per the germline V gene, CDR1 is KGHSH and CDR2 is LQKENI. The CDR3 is CASSPPARSSGNTIYF. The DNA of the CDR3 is TGTGCCAGCTCACCACCGGCCCGAAGCTCTGGAAACACCATATATTTT.

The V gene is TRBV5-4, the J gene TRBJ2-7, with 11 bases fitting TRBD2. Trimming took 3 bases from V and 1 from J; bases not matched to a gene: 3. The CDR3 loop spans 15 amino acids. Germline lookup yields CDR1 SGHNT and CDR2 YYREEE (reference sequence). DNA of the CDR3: TGTGCCAGCAGCTCAGGGACTAGCGGTTCCTACGAGCAGTACTTC. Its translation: CASSSGTSGSYEQYF.

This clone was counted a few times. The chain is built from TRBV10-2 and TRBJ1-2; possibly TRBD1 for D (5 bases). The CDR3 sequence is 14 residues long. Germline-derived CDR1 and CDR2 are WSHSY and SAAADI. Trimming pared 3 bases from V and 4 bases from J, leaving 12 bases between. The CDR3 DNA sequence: TGCGCCAGCAGTGAAACAGGTGTCTCCTATGGCTACACCTTC. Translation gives CASSETGVSYGYTF.